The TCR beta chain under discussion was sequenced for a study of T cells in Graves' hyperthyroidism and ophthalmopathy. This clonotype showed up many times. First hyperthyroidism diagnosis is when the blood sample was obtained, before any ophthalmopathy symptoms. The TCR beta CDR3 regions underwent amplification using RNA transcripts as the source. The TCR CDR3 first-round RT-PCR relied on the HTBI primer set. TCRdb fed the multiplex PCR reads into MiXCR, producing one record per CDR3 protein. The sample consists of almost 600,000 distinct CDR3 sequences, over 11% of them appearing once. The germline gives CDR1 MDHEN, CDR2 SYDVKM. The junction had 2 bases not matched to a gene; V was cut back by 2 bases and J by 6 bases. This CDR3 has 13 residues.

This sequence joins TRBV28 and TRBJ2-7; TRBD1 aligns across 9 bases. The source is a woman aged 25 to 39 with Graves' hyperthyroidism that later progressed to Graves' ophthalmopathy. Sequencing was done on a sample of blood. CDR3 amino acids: CASSLNRGREQYF. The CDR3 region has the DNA TGTGCCAGCAGTTTAAACAGGGGGCGCGAGCAGTACTTC.